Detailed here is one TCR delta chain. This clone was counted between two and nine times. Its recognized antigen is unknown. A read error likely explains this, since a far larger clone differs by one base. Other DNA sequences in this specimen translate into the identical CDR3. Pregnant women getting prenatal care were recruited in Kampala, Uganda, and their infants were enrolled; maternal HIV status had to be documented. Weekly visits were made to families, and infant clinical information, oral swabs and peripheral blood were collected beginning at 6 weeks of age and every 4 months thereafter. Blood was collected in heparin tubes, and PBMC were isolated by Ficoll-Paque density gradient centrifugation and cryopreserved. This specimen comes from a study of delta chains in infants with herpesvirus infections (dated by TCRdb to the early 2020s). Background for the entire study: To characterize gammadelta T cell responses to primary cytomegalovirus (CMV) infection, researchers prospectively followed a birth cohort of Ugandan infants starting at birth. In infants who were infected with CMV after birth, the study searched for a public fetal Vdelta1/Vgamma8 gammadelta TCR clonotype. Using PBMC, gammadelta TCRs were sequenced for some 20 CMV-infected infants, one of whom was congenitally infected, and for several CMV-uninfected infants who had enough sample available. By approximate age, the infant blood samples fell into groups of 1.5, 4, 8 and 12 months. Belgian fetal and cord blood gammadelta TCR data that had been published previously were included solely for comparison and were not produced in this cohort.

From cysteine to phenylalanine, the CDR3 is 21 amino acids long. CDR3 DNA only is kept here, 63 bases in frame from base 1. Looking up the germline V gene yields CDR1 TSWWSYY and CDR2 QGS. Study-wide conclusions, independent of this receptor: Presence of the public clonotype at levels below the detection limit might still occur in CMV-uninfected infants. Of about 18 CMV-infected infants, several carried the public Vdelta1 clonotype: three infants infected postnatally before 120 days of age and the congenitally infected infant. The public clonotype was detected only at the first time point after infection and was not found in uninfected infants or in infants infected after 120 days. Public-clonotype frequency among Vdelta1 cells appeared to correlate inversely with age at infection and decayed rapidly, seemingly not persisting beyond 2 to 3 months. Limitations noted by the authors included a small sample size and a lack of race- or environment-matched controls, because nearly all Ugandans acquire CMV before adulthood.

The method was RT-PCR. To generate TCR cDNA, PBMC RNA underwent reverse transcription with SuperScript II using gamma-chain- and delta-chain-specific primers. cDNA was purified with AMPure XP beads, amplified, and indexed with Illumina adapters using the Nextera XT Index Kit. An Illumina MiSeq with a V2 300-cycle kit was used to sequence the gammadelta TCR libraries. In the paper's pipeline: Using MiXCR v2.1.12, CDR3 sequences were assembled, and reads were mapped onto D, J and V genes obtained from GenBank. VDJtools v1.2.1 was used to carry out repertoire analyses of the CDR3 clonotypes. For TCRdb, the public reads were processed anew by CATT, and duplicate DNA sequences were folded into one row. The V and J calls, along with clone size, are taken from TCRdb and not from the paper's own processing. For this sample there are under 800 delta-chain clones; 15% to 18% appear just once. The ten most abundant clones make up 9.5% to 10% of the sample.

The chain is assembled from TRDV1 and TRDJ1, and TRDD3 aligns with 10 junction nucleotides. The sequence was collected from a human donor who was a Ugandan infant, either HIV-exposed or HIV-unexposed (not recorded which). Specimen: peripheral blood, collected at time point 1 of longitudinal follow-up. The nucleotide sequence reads TGTGCTCTTGGGGAACGGCGGTCCTATGGGGGATACTTGCTGTACACCGATAAACTCATTTTT. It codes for CALGERRSYGGYLLYTDKLIF.